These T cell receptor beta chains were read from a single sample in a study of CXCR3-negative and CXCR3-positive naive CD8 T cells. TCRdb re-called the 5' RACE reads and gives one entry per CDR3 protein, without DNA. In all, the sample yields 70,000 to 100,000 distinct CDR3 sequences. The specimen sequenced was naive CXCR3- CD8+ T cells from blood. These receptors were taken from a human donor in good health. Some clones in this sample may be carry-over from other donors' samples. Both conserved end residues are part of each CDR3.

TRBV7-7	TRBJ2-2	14	CASSSWTHPRELFF
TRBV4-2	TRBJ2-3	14	CASSSWEGTDTQYF
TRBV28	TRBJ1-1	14	CASNEYSMNTEAFF
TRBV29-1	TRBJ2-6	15	CSVETSVGGANVLTF
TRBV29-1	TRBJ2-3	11	CSVWTSDTQYF
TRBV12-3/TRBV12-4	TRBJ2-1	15	CASRTRDRGRNEQFF
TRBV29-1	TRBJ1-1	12	CSIQGLNTEAFF
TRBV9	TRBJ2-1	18	CASSVGEGGAFSYNEQFF
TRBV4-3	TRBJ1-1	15	CASSQDRGLNTEAFF
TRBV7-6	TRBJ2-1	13	CASSPILGYEQFF
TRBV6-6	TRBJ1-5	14	CASSSIDGNQPQHF
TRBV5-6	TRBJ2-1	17	CASSDLGLGVSLDEQFF
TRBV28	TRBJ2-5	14	CASSLSAGKETQYF
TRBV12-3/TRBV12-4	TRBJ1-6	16	CASSRQRSSYNSPLHF
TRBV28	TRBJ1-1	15	CASSFPAVVNTEAFF
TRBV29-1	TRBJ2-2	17	CSVEDNSGGLNTGELFF
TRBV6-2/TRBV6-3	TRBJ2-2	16	CASSYWDNQNTGELFF
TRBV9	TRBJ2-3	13	CASSVVPGDTQYF
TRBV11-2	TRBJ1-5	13	CASSFHSNQPQHF
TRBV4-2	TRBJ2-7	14	CASSLVKGADEQYF
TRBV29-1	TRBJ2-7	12	CSVELTGDEQYF
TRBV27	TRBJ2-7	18	CASSLGAVGTGANYEQYF
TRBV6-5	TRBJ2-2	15	CASSWGLADTGELFF
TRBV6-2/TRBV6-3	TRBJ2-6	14	CASSHNSGANVLTF
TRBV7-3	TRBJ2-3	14	CASSLALSPDTQYF
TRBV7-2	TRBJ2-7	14	CASSLIAGVYEQYF
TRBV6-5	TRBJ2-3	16	CASSYGTSGVTDTQYF
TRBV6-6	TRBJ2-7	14	CASSRDRNLYEQYF
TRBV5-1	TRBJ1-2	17	CASSKGARAMEDYGYTF
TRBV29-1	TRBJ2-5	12	CSVWEPQETQYF
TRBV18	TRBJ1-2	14	CASSIDRNYYGYTF
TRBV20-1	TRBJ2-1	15	CSASDGGSSYNEQFF
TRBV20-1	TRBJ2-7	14	CSAIHPSGRYEQYF
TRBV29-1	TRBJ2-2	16	CSVEVRLESGTGELFF
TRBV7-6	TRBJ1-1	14	CASSFGALDTEAFF
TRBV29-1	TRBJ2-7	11	CSVDTDYEQYF